Reported below is one T cell receptor beta chain. This entry is derived from a study of blood T cell repertoires in COVID-19. In the study overall: Samples taken during acute and convalescent COVID-19 were collected in the United States, Italy and Spain. T cells, B-cell-depleted T cells, or PBMCs provided the cDNA or gDNA that served as material.

In the original processing: Amplification of reference gene primers was used by the study to estimate nucleated cell counts. Libraries were prepared by immunoSEQ multiplex PCR; TCRdb keeps only in-frame clonotypes and omits some of them. The D gene and trimming were derived from the DNA, and the V and J assignments and clone size from that table. The sample yields approximately 150,000 clones, 80% to 90% seen once. The receptor comes from a man over 45 who had recovered from COVID-19. The sequencing input was peripheral blood.

CDR3 bases: TGCGCCAGCAGTAAACCGGGACAGCCGAACACTGAAGCTTTCTTT. This encodes CASSKPGQPNTEAFF. The J gene is TRBJ1-1, the V gene TRBV5-1, with 7 bases identical to TRBD1. V shed 5 bases and J 1 base; nucleotides not matched to a gene: 8. The CDR3 sequence is 15 residues long. CDR1 and CDR2 from the germline V gene are SGHRS and YFSETQ.